This T cell receptor beta chain came from a study of blood T cell repertoires in COVID-19. Whole-study context: PBMCs, B-cell-depleted T cells, or T cells provided the cDNA or gDNA that made up the material.

The participants were between about 18 and 90 years old and came from about two dozen US areas. Cohort assignment relied on participant-reported clinical history. Produced via immunoSEQ multiplex PCR; TCRdb's table is partial and in-frame only. The data show around 450,000 clones, around 90% seen once. Trimming took 5 bases from V and 6 from J, leaving 13 bases between them. The germline V gene has CDR1 WNHNN and CDR2 SYGVQD (reference sequence). This CDR3 contains 13 residues. Sequenced input: PBMCs or T cells enriched from blood (not recorded which). The source of this sequence is a woman younger than 35 with acute COVID-19. The chain is built from TRBV10-1 and TRBJ1-1; a possible D gene is TRBD1 (5 bases). The CDR3 here is CASSPGGGPEAFF. The CDR3 coding sequence is TGCGCCAGCAGTCCCGGGGGGGGACCTGAAGCTTTCTTT.